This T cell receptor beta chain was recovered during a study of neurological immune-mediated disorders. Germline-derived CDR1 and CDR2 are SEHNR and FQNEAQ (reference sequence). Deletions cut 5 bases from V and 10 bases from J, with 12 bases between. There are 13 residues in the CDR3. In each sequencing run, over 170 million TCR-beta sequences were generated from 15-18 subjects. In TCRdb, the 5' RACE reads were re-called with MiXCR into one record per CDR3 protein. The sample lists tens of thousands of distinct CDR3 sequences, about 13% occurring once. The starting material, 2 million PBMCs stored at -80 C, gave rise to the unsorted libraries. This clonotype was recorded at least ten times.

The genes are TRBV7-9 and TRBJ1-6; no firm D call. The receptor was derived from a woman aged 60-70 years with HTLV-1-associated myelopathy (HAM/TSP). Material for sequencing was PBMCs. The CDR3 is CASSARAWSPLHF. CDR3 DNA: TGTGCCAGCAGCGCAAGGGCTTGGTCACCCCTCCACTTT.